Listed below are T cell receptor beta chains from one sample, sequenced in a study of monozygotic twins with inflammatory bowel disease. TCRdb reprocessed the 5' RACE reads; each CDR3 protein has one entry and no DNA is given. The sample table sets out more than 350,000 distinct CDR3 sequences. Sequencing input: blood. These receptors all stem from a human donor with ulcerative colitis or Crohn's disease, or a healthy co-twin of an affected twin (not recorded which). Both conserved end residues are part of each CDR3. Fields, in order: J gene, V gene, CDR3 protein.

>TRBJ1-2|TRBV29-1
CSVEVVGIYGYTF
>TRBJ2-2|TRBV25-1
CASRHEGAQAGELFF
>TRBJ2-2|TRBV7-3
CASSSSGIESGELFF
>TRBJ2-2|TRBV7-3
CASSFGTSRTGELFF
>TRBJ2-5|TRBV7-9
CASSLGGTAGETQYF
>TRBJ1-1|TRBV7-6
CASSSSAGHFTEAFF
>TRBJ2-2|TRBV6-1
CASSDPGGLWRELFF
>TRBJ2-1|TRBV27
CASSLLARVAGSSYNEQFF
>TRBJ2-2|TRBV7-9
CASSPRYMDTGELFF
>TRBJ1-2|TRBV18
CASSQTEGYGYTF
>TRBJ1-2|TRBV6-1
CASSEGLLSGYGYTF
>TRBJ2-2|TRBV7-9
CASSLATGDGELFF
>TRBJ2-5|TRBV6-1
CASSRLGTAQETQYF
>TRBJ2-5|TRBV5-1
CASSLESSTGETQYF
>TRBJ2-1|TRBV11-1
CASSPTRGAGSSYNEQFF
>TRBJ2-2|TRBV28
CASTLEGELFF
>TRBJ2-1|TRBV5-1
CASSPLAGVDEQFF
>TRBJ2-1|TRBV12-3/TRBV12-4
CASSLGTKQFF
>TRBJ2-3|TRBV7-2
CASSSFWTSADTQYF
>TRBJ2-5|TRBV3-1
CASSHEGRQLAGTQYF
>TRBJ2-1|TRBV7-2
CASSTTRDRGYNEQFF
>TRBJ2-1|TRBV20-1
CSAGEGDNEQFF
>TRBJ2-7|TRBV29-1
CSVEWARDPGEQYF
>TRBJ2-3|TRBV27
CASSLSPLASTDTQYF
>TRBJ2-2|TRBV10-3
CAISSLETGISGELFF
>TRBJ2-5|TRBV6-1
CASTRIGTAQETQYF
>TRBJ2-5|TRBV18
CASTEGLKGETQYF
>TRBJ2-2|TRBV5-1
CASSLLTGDTGELFF
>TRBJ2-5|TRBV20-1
CSAREGVETQYF
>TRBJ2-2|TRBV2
CASKIPGTTTGELFF
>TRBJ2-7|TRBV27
CASSSGYSYEQYF
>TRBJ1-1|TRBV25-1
CASSEGRAGAFF
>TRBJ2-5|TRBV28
CASSFTRGRGETQYF
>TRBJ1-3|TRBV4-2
CASSQSERGNTIYF
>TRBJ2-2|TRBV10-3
CAIRPDSATGELFF
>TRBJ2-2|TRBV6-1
CASRVRLAGANTGELFF
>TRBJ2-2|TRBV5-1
CASSRTGITGELFF